This TCR beta chain is drawn from a study of T cell repertoires and HLA-DP antigens. Trimming at V came to 3 bases and at J to 2 bases, leaving 4 bases not matched to a gene. This CDR3 comprises 15 residues. In germline, CDR1 is SGHTA, CDR2 FQGNSA. Average purity of the negatively selected CD4+ T cells was just under 98%. CD4+ T cells were isolated untouched, approximately 98% pure. Broader study findings: Clones undetected before culture averaged about 33% against one allele and 50.6% against the other.

This clone turned up a few times. Its antigen remains unidentified. Generated by immunoSEQ multiplex PCR, the TCRdb table keeps only in-frame clones and is missing some. The table lists roughly 70,000 clones, about 80% of them singletons. Sequenced material: CD4+ T cells from PBMCs. The genes are TRBV7-2 and TRBJ1-1; the match to TRBD1 covers 9 bases. The clonotype comes from a man aged 60-69 years in good health and CMV-seronegative. The CDR3 loop reads CASSFSDRGNTEAFF. The CDR3 nucleotides are TGTGCCAGCAGCTTCTCGGACAGGGGTAACACTGAAGCTTTCTTT.